These 9 T cell receptor beta chains share one sample of origin, sequenced in a study of siplizumab effects on memory and regulatory T cells. Data came from immunoSEQ multiplex PCR; TCRdb stores just in-frame clones and leaves some out. This repertoire shows 95,000 to 110,000 clones, 93% found once; its top ten account for around 0.62%. Sequencing input: Tregs sorted from blood. Source of these receptors: a human donor in good health.

The chain is built from TRBV7-9 and TRBJ2-4; 15 bases agree with TRBD2. The CDR3 extends over 18 amino acids. V was clipped by 5 bases and J by 0 bases; unmatched bases: 5. CDR1 is SEHNR and CDR2 is FQNEAQ in the germline V gene (reference sequence). CDR3 sequence reads: CASSPRTSGGGAKNIQYF. The CDR3 DNA is TGTGCCAGCAGCCCACGGACTAGCGGGGGGGGAGCCAAAAACATTCAGTACTTC.

The chain carries TRBV6-5 and TRBJ1-1; tentative D call: TRBD1 (5 bases). The CDR3 runs to 14 residues. V lost 5 bases and J 5 bases, leaving 15 bases between the germline ends. Germline CDR1 is MNHEY and CDR2 is SVGAGI. The CDR3 DNA sequence: TGTGCCAGCAGTAGGGGACCCCTTATAACTGAAGCTTTCTTT. Encoded protein: CASSRGPLITEAFF.

The J gene is TRBJ2-5, the V gene TRBV18, with D possibly matching TRBD2 (7 bases). This CDR3 contains 14 residues. V gave up 3 bases and J gave up 4 bases, with 12 bases separating them. The germline V gene has CDR1 KGHSH and CDR2 LQKENI. CDR3 sequence reads: CASSPPRGGETQYF. As DNA, the CDR3 is TGTGCCAGCTCACCCCCTAGGGGGGGAGAGACCCAGTACTTC.

This rearrangement joins TRBV10-2 to TRBJ2-5; no clear D. Between the trimmed V and J ends, which lost 2 bases and 5 bases, there was a span of 6 bases. In germline, CDR1 is WSHSY, CDR2 SAAADI. CDR3 length: 12 residues. The CDR3 reads CASSEGGETQYF. CDR3 DNA: TGCGCCAGCAGTGAGGGTGGGGAGACCCAGTACTTC.

V is TRBV23-1 and J is TRBJ2-7; possibly TRBD2 for D (5 bases). TRBV23-1 qualifies as an ORF whose function is uncertain. The CDR3 is 15 amino acids. V shed 2 bases and J shed 3 bases, with 14 bases lying between them. Here the CDR3 reads CASSQIPGKNYEQYF. CDR3 sequence (DNA): TGCGCCAGCAGTCAAATCCCGGGGAAGAACTACGAGCAGTACTTC.

The J gene is TRBJ2-7, the V gene TRBV10-3; TRBD1 matches 8 bases. This CDR3 spans 14 amino acids. The germline V gene has CDR1 ENHRY and CDR2 SYGVKD. Losses at the gene ends were 3 bases for V and 1 base for J; bases not matched to a gene: 2. DNA for the CDR3: TGTGCCATCAGTGAAAGGACAGGGTCCTACGAGCAGTACTTC. This translates into CAISERTGSYEQYF.

The J gene is TRBJ2-5, the V gene TRBV7-2; 7 bases match TRBD2. The CDR3 contains 12 residues. The junction had 7 bases not matched to a gene; V was cut back by 8 bases and J by 7 bases. Looked up from germline, CDR1 is SGHTA and CDR2 is FQGNSA. CDR3 in DNA: TGTGCCAGCGAGTGGGGGGGACGGACCCAGTACTTC. As protein: CASEWGGRTQYF.

This sequence joins TRBV5-1 and TRBJ2-3; weak D call: TRBD2 (6 bases). The CDR3 is made up of 15 amino acids. Trimming left V 7 bases short and J 1 base short, with 16 bases between. From germline, CDR1 is SGHRS and CDR2 YFSETQ. CDR3 protein: CASDEGGSGTDTQYF. DNA for the CDR3: TGCGCCAGCGATGAGGGAGGATCAGGCACAGATACGCAGTATTTT.

The V gene is TRBV6-1, the J gene TRBJ2-7; 7 bases are shared with TRBD1. The trim removed 4 bases at V and 2 bases at J, leaving 8 bases unmatched. CDR1 is MNHNS and CDR2 is SASEGT in the germline V gene. The CDR3 covers 15 residues. The CDR3 DNA follows: TGTGCCAGCAGTGTACTCCGGGACAGAGCCTACGAGCAGTACTTC. The encoded protein is CASSVLRDRAYEQYF.